This is a list of T cell receptor beta chains from one sample in a study of blood T cells in healthy people across ages. MiXCR, applied by TCRdb to the 5' RACE reads, yields one record per CDR3 protein. The sample yields 650,000 to 700,000 distinct CDR3 sequences, about 32% seen once. The sequencing input was blood. The origin of the receptors is a woman aged 80 or over in good health. Both conserved end residues are part of each CDR3. A D gene is named only where the DNA matches it firmly. Some rows mark clone size as missing; the rest say once, few, many or name a class of expanded clone.

>TRBV4-3|TRBD1|NA|TRBJ2-1
TGCGCCAGCAGCCAAGAGGGACAGGCTTACAATGAGCAGTTCTTC
CASSQEGQAYNEQFF
>TRBV5-6|TRBD1|once|TRBJ1-1
TGTGCCAGCAGCGGGGGGGACAGGGGGAACACTGAAGCTTTCTTT
CASSGGDRGNTEAFF
>TRBV29-1|NA|many|TRBJ2-3
TGCAGCGTTAGTGTTAGCACAGATACGCAGTATTTT
CSVSVSTDTQYF
>TRBV5-6|TRBD1|many|TRBJ1-2
TGTGCCAGCAGAGCCGGGACAGGGGGAATACGGAGCTATGGCTACACCTTC
CASRAGTGGIRSYGYTF
>TRBV12-5|NA|few|TRBJ1-1
TGTGCTAGTGGTGGGGGGGGGCGCGCGGACACTGAAGCTTTCTTT
CASGGGGRADTEAFF
>TRBV6-1|TRBD2|few|TRBJ2-3
TGTGCCAGCAGTGCCTACCTAGCGGGGAGGACAGATACGCAGTATTTT
CASSAYLAGRTDTQYF
>TRBV20-1|NA|NA|TRBJ2-7
TGCAGTGCTAGAGATGGGCAGTTAAGGGGTTACGAGCAGTACTTC
CSARDGQLRGYEQYF
>TRBV15|TRBD2|many|TRBJ2-3
TGTGCCACCAGCACCCTAGCGGGAGATACGCAGTATTTT
CATSTLAGDTQYF
>TRBV18|NA|many|TRBJ1-5
TGTGCCAGCTCACTGCAGGGCTGGGATCAGCCCCAGCATTTT
CASSLQGWDQPQHF
>TRBV2|TRBD2|many|TRBJ2-7
TGTGCCAGCAGGGGAGGGACTAGCGGGAGCTCCTACGAGCAGTACTTC
CASRGGTSGSSYEQYF
>TRBV10-3|TRBD1|NA|TRBJ1-2
TGTGCCACCGGAGGTGGGGACAGCTATGGCTACACCTTC
CATGGGDSYGYTF
>TRBV20-1|TRBD1|many|TRBJ1-5
TGCAGTGCTAGAGGCTTCGGGGGACAGGGAATTCCGGGTCAGCCCCAGCATTTT
CSARGFGGQGIPGQPQHF
>TRBV25-1|NA|NA|TRBJ2-3
TGTGCCAGCAGTGAATCTCAGCGGTTGAACACAGATACGCAGTATTTT
CASSESQRLNTDTQYF
>TRBV19|TRBD1|many|TRBJ2-1
TGTGCCAGTAGCTTTTACCCCGGGACAGGGATCAATGAGCAGTTCTTC
CASSFYPGTGINEQFF
>TRBV25-1|NA|few|TRBJ2-7
TGTGCCAGCAGACACGGCAGCTCCTACGAGCAGTACTTC
CASRHGSSYEQYF
>TRBV29-1|NA|many|TRBJ2-5
TGCAGCGTTGTTCCGTGGTCGGGAGAGACCCAGTACTTC
CSVVPWSGETQYF
>TRBV29-1|TRBD1|many|TRBJ1-1
TGCAGCGTTTTAAGAGGCCAGGGGGCTGAAGCTTTCTTT
CSVLRGQGAEAFF
>TRBV20-1|TRBD2|few|TRBJ2-7
TGCAGTGCTAGAGAACCTAGCGGGACCCTCGCTACCCAGTACTTC
CSAREPSGTLATQYF